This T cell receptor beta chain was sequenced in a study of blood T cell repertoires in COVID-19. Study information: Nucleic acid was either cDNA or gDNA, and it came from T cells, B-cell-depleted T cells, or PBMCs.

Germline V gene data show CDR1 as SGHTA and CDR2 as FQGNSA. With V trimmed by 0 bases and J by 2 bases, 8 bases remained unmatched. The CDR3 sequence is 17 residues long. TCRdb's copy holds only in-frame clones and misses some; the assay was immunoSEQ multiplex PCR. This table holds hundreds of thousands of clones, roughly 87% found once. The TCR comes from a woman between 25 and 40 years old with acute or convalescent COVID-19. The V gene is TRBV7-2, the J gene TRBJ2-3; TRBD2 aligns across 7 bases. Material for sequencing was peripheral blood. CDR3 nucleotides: TGTGCCAGCAGCTTAGCCCCCCCTAGCGGTTACACAGATACGCAGTATTTT. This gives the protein CASSLAPPSGYTDTQYF.